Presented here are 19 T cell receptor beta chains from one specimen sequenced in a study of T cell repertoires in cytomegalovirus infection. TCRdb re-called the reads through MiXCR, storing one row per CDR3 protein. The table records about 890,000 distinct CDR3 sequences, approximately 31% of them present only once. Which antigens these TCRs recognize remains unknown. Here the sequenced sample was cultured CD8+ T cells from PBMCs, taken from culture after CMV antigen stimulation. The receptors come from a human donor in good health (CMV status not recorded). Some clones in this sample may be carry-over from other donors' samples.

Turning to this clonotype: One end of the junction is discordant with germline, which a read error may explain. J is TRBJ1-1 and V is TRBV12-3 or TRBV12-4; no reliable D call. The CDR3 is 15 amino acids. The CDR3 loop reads CVSSLDVISWAEAFF. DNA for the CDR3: TGTGTCAGCAGTTTGGACGTCATCAGTTGGGCTGAAGCTTTCTTT.

CDR3 DNA: TGCGCCAGCAGTCGTCATGGGGTCCGGTCCAGGGTGTCAAATCAGCCCCAGCATTTT. It encodes CASSRHGVRSRVSNQPQHF. The genes are TRBV23-1 and TRBJ1-5; D possibly corresponds to TRBD1 (5 bases). TRBV23-1 falls under the ORF class, with uncertain function. The CDR3 is 19 residues long. The V end lost 4 bases, the J end lost 4 bases, and 26 bases lay between the germline ends.

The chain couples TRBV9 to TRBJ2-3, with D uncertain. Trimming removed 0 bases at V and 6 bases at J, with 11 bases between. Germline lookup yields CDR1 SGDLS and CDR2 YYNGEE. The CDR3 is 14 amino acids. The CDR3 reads CASSVVDVLDTQYF. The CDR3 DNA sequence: TGTGCCAGCAGCGTAGTTGACGTCTTGGATACGCAGTATTTT.

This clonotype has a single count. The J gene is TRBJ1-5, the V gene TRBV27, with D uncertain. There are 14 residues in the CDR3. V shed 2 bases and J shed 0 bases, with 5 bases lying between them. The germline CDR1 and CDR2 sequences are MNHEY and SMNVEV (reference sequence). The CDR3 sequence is CASSLHGSNQPQHF. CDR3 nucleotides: TGTGCCAGCAGTTTACATGGTAGCAATCAGCCCCAGCATTTT.

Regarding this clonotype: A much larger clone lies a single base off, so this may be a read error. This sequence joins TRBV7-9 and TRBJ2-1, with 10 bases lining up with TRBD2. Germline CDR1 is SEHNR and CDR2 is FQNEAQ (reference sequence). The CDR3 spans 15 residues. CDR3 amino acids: CVSSVVTSGDNEQFF. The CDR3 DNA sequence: TGTGTCAGCAGCGTTGTAACTAGCGGGGACAATGAGCAGTTCTTC.

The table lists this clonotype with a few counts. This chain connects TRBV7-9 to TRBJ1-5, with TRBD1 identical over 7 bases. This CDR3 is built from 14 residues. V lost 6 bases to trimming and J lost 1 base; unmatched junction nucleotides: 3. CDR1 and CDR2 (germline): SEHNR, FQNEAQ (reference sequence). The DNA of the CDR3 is TGTGCCAGCAGTAAGGGGGCGAGCAATCAGCCCCAGCATTTT. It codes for CASSKGASNQPQHF.

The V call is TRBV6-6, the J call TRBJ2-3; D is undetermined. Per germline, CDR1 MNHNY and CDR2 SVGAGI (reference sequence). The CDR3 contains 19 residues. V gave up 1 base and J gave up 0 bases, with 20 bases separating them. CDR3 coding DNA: TGTGCCAGCAGTTACTACCGGTCTCCCCCAGAGTCTAGCACAGATACGCAGTATTTT. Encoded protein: CASSYYRSPPESSTDTQYF.

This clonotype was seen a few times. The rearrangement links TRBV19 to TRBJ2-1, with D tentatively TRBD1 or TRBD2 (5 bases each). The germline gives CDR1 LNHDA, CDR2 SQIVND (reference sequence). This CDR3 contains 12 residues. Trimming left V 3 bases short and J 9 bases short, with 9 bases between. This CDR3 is CASSIPGLEQFF. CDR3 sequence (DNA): TGTGCCAGTAGTATCCCGGGGCTTGAGCAGTTCTTC.

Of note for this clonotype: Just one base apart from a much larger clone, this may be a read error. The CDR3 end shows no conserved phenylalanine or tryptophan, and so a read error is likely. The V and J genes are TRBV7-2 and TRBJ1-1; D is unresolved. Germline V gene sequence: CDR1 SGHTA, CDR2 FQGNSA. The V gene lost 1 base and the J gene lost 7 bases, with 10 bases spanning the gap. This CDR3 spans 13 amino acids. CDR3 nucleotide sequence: TGTGCCAGCAGCTTAGAATCAGGCCATGAAGCTTTCTCT. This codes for CASSLESGHEAFS.

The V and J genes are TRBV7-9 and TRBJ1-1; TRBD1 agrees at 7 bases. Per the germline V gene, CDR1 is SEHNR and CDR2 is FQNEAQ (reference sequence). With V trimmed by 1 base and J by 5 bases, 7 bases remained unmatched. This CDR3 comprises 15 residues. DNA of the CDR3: TGTGCCAGCAGCTTAGACGACAGGGCGAGGACTGAAGCTTTCTTT. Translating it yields CASSLDDRARTEAFF.

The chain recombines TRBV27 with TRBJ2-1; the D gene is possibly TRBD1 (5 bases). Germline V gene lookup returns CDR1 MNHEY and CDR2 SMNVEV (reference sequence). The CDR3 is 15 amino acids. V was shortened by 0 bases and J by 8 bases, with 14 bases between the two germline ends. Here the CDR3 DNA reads TGTGCCAGCAGTTTATCGGGGCTCGGGTCCTATGAGCAGTTCTTC. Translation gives CASSLSGLGSYEQFF.

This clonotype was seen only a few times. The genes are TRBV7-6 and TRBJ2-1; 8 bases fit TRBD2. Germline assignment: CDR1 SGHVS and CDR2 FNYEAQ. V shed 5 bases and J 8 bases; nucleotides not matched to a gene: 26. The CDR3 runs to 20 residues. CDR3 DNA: TGTGCCAGCAGCACTGCACCCGGGGGGAAGCGGGGGCCTGCTGAGGATGAGCAGTTCTTC. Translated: CASSTAPGGKRGPAEDEQFF.

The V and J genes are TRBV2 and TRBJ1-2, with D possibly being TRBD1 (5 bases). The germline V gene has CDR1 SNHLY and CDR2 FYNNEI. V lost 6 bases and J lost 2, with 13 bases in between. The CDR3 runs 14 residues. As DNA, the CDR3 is TGTGCCAGCAGCCGGGACGGTAAAAACTATGGCTACACCTTC. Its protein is CASSRDGKNYGYTF.

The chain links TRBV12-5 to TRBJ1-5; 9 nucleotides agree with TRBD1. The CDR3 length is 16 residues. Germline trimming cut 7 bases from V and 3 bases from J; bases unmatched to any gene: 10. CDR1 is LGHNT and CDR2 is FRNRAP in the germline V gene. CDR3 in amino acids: CASVTAGTGFNQPQHF. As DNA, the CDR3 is TGTGCTAGTGTCACAGCCGGGACAGGGTTCAATCAGCCCCAGCATTTT.

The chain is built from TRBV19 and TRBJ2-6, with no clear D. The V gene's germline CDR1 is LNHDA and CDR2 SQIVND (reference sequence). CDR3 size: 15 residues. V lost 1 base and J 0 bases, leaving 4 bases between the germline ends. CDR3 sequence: CASSIVPSGANVLTF. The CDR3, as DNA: TGTGCCAGTAGTATAGTGCCCTCTGGGGCCAACGTCCTGACTTTC.

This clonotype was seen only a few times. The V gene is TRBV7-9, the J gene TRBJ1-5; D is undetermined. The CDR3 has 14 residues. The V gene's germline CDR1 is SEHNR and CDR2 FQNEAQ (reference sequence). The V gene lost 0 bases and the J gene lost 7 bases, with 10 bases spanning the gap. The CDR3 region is CASSLAPPGQPQHF. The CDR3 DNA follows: TGTGCCAGCAGCTTAGCTCCCCCCGGGCAGCCCCAGCATTTT.

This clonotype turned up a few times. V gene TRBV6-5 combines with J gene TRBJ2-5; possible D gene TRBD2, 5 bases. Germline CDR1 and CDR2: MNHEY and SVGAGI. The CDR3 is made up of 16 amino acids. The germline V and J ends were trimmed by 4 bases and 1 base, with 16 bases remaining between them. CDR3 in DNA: TGTGCCAGCAGTTCGCAGACGGCCCGGGGCCAAGAGACCCAGTACTTC. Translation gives CASSSQTARGQETQYF.

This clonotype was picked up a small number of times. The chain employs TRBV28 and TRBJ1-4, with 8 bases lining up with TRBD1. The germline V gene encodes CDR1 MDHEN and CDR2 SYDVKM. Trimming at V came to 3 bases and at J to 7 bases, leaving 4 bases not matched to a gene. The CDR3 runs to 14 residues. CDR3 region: CASSFIQGVEKLFF. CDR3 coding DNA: TGTGCCAGCAGTTTTATACAGGGGGTTGAAAAACTGTTTTTT. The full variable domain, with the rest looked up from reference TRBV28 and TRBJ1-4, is DVKVTQSSRYLVKRTGEKVFLECVQDMDHENMFWYRQDPGLGLRLIYFSYDVKMKEKGDIPEGYSVSREKKERFSLILESASTNQTSMYLCASSFIQGVEKLFFGSGTQLSVL.

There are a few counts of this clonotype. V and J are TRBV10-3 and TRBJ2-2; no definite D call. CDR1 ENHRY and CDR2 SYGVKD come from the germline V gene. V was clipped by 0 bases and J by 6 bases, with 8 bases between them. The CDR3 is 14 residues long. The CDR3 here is CAISESTVAGELFF. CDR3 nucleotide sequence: TGTGCCATCAGTGAGTCAACGGTAGCCGGGGAGCTGTTTTTT.